Included here is one TCR beta chain sequence, with context. The data stem from a study of T cells in Graves' hyperthyroidism and ophthalmopathy. Researchers took RNA transcripts and amplified the TCR beta CDR3 regions from them. The HTBI primer set was used in a first-round RT-PCR of the TCR CDR3. Using its own MiXCR run on the multiplex PCR reads, TCRdb lists one record per CDR3 protein. The sample lists almost 350,000 distinct CDR3 sequences; less than 20% were seen once. More than 8 ml fresh peripheral blood yielded the PBMCs. Specimen: blood. This clonotype was obtained from a middle-aged woman with Graves' ophthalmopathy.

CDR3 in amino acids: CASNRDTNTGELFF. In nucleotides, the CDR3 is TGTGCCAGCAACAGGGACACAAACACCGGGGAGCTGTTTTTT. The chain employs TRBV6-1 and TRBJ2-2, with TRBD1 as a possible D gene (6 bases). The CDR3 has 14 amino acids. V was shortened by 7 bases and J by 2 bases, with 11 bases between the two germline ends. Germline assignment: CDR1 MNHNS and CDR2 SASEGT.